This is a list of T cell receptor beta chains from one sample in a study of cytomegalovirus exposure and HLA in healthy donors. The data were produced by immunoSEQ multiplex PCR, yet TCRdb's version contains in-frame clones alone and is incomplete. The table lists approximately 150,000 clones, 70% to 85% of them singletons. The specimen was PBMCs. These receptors were collected from a woman in her sixties in good health and CMV-seropositive. The CDR3 runs from the conserved cysteine through the conserved F or W. A D gene is named only where the DNA matches it firmly. Where a row states a size, it is once, few, many or the class of an expanded clone; other rows omit it.

>TRBV7-2|TRBJ2-2|.|TRBD1
TGTGCCAGCAGCTTCGGGACAGGGGGAACCGGGGAGCTGTTTTTT
CASSFGTGGTGELFF
>TRBV30|TRBJ1-2|few|.
TGTGCCTGGGGGGACACCTATGGCTACACCTTC
CAWGDTYGYTF
>TRBV5-1|TRBJ1-1|once|.
TGCGCCAGCACCCCCCAGCGGGGAAGAGACGCTGAAGCTTTCTTT
CASTPQRGRDAEAFF
>TRBV7-8|TRBJ2-5|.|TRBD2
TGTGCCAGCAGCACCGGACTAGCGGGAGGAGTGGAGACCCAGTACTTC
CASSTGLAGGVETQYF
>TRBV18|TRBJ1-5|.|.
TGTGCCAGCTCACCTGTCAGGGACAATCAGCCCCAGCATTTT
CASSPVRDNQPQHF
>TRBV7-2|TRBJ2-2|once|TRBD1
TGTGCCAGCAGCTTAGGGACAGGGGATCCCGGGGAGCTGTTTTTT
CASSLGTGDPGELFF
>TRBV19|TRBJ1-5|once|TRBD1
TGTGCCAGTACCCTAAGGGGGACAGATAGCAATCAGCCCCAGCATTTT
CASTLRGTDSNQPQHF
>TRBV15|TRBJ2-1|.|TRBD2
TGTGCCACCAGCAGAGCCCTTCCCGGGACTAGGCTCAATGAGCAGTTCTTC
CATSRALPGTRLNEQFF
>TRBV5-1|TRBJ2-1|.|TRBD2
TGCGCCAGCAGCTTGTGGGGAATTCTAGCGGGAGCAAGCAATGAGCAGTTCTTC
CASSLWGILAGASNEQFF
>TRBV19|TRBJ1-1|.|.
TGTGCCAGTAGTCAGGATCATACGAACACTGAAGCTTTCTTT
CASSQDHTNTEAFF
>TRBV19|TRBJ2-2|.|TRBD2
TGTGCCAGTAGTATCTATTTAGCGGGAGGGCAGCGCACCGGGGAGCTGTTTTTT
CASSIYLAGGQRTGELFF
>TRBV7-2|TRBJ1-1|few|.
TGTGCCAGCAGCTTGCTACAGGGTCGCACTGAAGCTTTCTTT
CASSLLQGRTEAFF
>TRBV2|TRBJ1-5|once|TRBD1
TGTGCCAGCAGGGGGGACAGGGGCTGGAATCAGCCCCAGCATTTT
CASRGDRGWNQPQHF
>TRBV11-3|TRBJ2-7|.|.
TGTGCCAGCAGCCGCGGCGCAGGACTTTCCTACGAGCAGTACTTC
CASSRGAGLSYEQYF
>TRBV4-2|TRBJ1-1|once|.
TGTGCCAGCAGCCAAGACTTTGGCCAGAACACTGAAGCTTTCTTT
CASSQDFGQNTEAFF
>TRBV9|TRBJ2-3|few|.
TGTGCCAGCAGCGGAGACTTCGGCTCGGGCACAGATACGCAGTATTTT
CASSGDFGSGTDTQYF